The next 19 T cell receptor beta chains were all read from a single sample in a study of T cell clones after liver transplantation. The protocol was immunoSEQ multiplex PCR, while the TCRdb copy is restricted to in-frame clones and leaves out a portion. There are about 76,000 clones in the sample; approximately 82% occur only once, and 2.5% to 3% lies in the top ten. The sample consisted of CD4+ T cells from blood, taken at the 22-month timepoint. The receptors come from a human patient who received a liver transplant. Certain T cells may be donor cells from the graft.

This clone appeared a single time. This chain links TRBV30 with TRBJ1-5; 7 bases are a match to TRBD1. Trimming cost V 2 bases and J 5 bases; bases outside gene matches: 3. Germline-derived CDR1 and CDR2 are GTSNPN and SVGIG (reference sequence). The CDR3 is 13 residues long. CDR3 sequence: CAWSYQGDQPQHF. CDR3 in DNA: TGTGCCTGGAGTTACCAGGGGGATCAGCCCCAGCATTTT.

Regarding this clone: One junction end does not reproduce the germline sequence, and a read error may be involved. The chain carries TRBV6-1 and TRBJ2-5; 12 nucleotides match TRBD2. Germline assignment: CDR1 MNHNS and CDR2 SASEGT. This CDR3 is built from 17 residues. The CDR3 is CASSQALGLAGRETQYF. CDR3 DNA sequence: TGTGCCAGCAGTCAAGCCCTTGGACTAGCGGGGAGAGAGACCCAGTACTTC.

This rearrangement joins TRBV7-6 to TRBJ2-3; 8 positions match TRBD1. CDR1 is SGHVS, CDR2 FNYEAQ, per germline. The CDR3 loop spans 15 amino acids. The V gene end was trimmed by 2 bases and the J gene end by 5 bases; junction bases not matched to a gene: 6. The DNA of the CDR3 is TGTGCCAGCAGCTTATTGGGACAGGATATAGATACGCAGTATTTT. This translates into CASSLLGQDIDTQYF. Supplemented by reference TRBV7-6 and TRBJ2-3, the full variable domain reads GAGVSQSPRYKVTKRGQDVALRCDPISGHVSLYWYRQALGQGPEFLTYFNYEAQQDKSGLPNDRFSAERPEGSISTLTIQRTEQRDSAMYRCASSLLGQDIDTQYFGPGTRLTVL.

This clone was detected only once. V usage is TRBV6-5 and J usage is TRBJ2-7; unclear D gene. V lost 6 bases, J lost 6 bases, and 18 bases lay in between. There are 14 residues in the CDR3. Germline CDR1 and CDR2: MNHEY and SVGAGI. CDR3 sequence reads: CASSSEGGKVEQYF. For the CDR3, the DNA is TGTGCCAGCAGCTCAGAAGGTGGAAAGGTCGAGCAGTACTTC.

This clone was counted a single time. This chain connects TRBV10-3 to TRBJ2-7; 11 nucleotides align to TRBD2. The germline V gene encodes CDR1 ENHRY and CDR2 SYGVKD. J was trimmed by 3 bases and V by 0 bases; bases with no gene match: 1. The length of the CDR3 is 15 residues. CDR3: CAISESTSGSYEQYF. The CDR3 DNA reads as TGTGCCATCAGTGAGTCCACTAGCGGGAGCTACGAGCAGTACTTC.

V and J are TRBV28 and TRBJ2-2, with D tentatively TRBD1 or TRBD2 (5 bases each). The CDR3 sequence is 13 residues long. Deletions cut 7 bases from V and 0 bases from J, with 6 bases between. CDR1 is MDHEN and CDR2 is SYDVKM in the germline V gene. CDR3 coding DNA: TGTGCCAGCACGGGGCCGAACACCGGGGAGCTGTTTTTT. Its protein product is CASTGPNTGELFF.

This chain uses TRBV5-6 with TRBJ1-5, with D possibly matching TRBD1 (5 bases). The CDR3 has 15 amino acids. Germline V gene lookup returns CDR1 SGHDT and CDR2 YYEEEE. V was pared by 3 bases and J by 0 bases, with 10 bases between. CDR3 DNA sequence: TGTGCCAGCAGCTCGGGGGTCCTTAGCAATCAGCCCCAGCATTTT. This gives the protein CASSSGVLSNQPQHF. The full variable domain, in which reference TRBV5-6 and TRBJ1-5 provide the parts outside the CDR3, is DAGVTQSPTHLIKTRGQQVTLRCSPKSGHDTVSWYQQALGQGPQFIFQYYEEEERQRGNFPDRFSGHQFPNYSSELNVNALLLGDSALYLCASSSGVLSNQPQHFGDGTRLSIL.

This clone has just a few counts. The chain couples TRBV27 to TRBJ1-1; no reliable D call. V was shortened by 3 bases and J by 8 bases, with 13 bases between the two germline ends. CDR1 and CDR2 (germline): MNHEY, SMNVEV (reference sequence). CDR3 length equals 13 residues. CDR3 amino acids: CASSFGVLAEAFF. The CDR3, as DNA: TGTGCCAGCAGTTTTGGGGTTTTGGCCGAAGCTTTCTTT.

The chain has TRBV4-3 and TRBJ2-7; D is unresolved. V lost 2 bases and J lost 2, with 19 bases in between. This CDR3 has 17 residues. Per the germline V gene, CDR1 is LGHNA and CDR2 is YSLEER. In nucleotides, the CDR3 is TGCGCCAGCAGCCAAAAGACGGCGACAAACGGCCCCTACGAGCAGTACTTC. Protein sequence: CASSQKTATNGPYEQYF.

This sequence joins TRBV18 and TRBJ2-2; D gene uncertain. CDR3 length equals 17 residues. Germline V gene sequence: CDR1 KGHSH, CDR2 LQKENI. Deletions cut 0 bases from V and 1 base from J, with 12 bases between. CDR3 sequence reads: CASSPPYGHENTGELFF. The CDR3 region has the DNA TGTGCCAGCTCACCACCATACGGGCACGAGAACACCGGGGAGCTGTTTTTT.

With regard to this clone: Germline and junction disagree at one end, which may indicate a read error. The rearrangement uses TRBV27 and TRBJ2-7; D tentatively reads TRBD1 or TRBD2 (7 bases each). Germline V CDR1 and CDR2: MNHEY, SMNVEV (reference sequence). The CDR3 sequence is 14 residues long. The CDR3 here is CASGNQGGFYGQYF. CDR3 nucleotides: TGTGCCAGCGGAAATCAGGGGGGGTTCTACGGGCAGTACTTC.

The table lists this clone with a count of one. The chain uses TRBV29-1 and TRBJ2-7; D tentatively fits TRBD1 or TRBD2 (6 bases each). CDR3 length: 11 amino acids. Trimming took off 7 bases at V and 5 bases at J, with 12 bases between the two ends. Germline-derived CDR1 and CDR2 are SQVTM and ANQGSEA. The CDR3 nucleotides read TGCAGCGCCGAGGGGGGACACGAGCAGTACTTC. It yields the protein CSAEGGHEQYF.

The chain joins TRBV13 to TRBJ2-2; D possibly corresponds to TRBD1 (5 bases). Germline CDR1 reads PRHDT; CDR2 reads FYEKMQ (reference sequence). Trimming pared 5 bases from V and 6 bases from J, leaving 22 bases between. The CDR3 has 17 amino acids. The chain's CDR3 is CASSTLEQGSVAGELFF. The CDR3 nucleotides are TGTGCCAGCAGCACTCTGGAGCAGGGTTCTGTGGCCGGGGAGCTGTTTTTT.

The sample holds one count of this clone. V and J are TRBV7-3 and TRBJ1-2; D is possibly TRBD1 (5 bases). V was shortened by 1 base and J by 2 bases, with 14 bases between the two germline ends. Germline V lookup: CDR1 SGHTA, CDR2 FQGTGA. CDR3 length: 16 amino acids. The DNA for the CDR3 is TGTGCCAGCAGCTTAAATGGAGACAGACTCAACTATGGCTACACCTTC. Translation: CASSLNGDRLNYGYTF. The full variable domain, in which reference TRBV7-3 and TRBJ1-2 provide the parts outside the CDR3, is GAGVSQTPSNKVTEKGKYVELRCDPISGHTALYWYRQSLGQGPEFLIYFQGTGAADDSGLPNDRFFAVRPEGSVSTLKIQRTERGDSAVYLCASSLNGDRLNYGYTFGSGTRLTVV.

This clone occurred once. This sequence joins TRBV19 and TRBJ1-5; D gene uncertain. The CDR3 contains 17 residues. The germline V gene encodes CDR1 LNHDA and CDR2 SQIVND (reference sequence). V was clipped by 3 bases and J by 3 bases, with 18 bases between them. CDR3 residues: CASSINLVPYLNQPQHF. In DNA form, the CDR3 reads TGTGCCAGTAGTATTAATCTTGTGCCCTACCTCAATCAGCCCCAGCATTTT.

The rearrangement links TRBV28 to TRBJ1-2; D call uncertain. Germline values: CDR1 MDHEN, CDR2 SYDVKM. Trimming pared 2 bases from V and 4 bases from J, leaving 5 bases between. CDR3 length: 12 residues. This chain's CDR3 is CASSLGTYGYTF. CDR3 DNA sequence: TGTGCCAGCAGTTTAGGCACCTATGGCTACACCTTC.

The CDR3 spells CAISEDLASREKLFF. For the CDR3, the DNA is TGTGCCATCAGTGAGGATCTGGCGAGTAGAGAAAAACTGTTTTTT. This chain uses TRBV10-3 with TRBJ1-4; D remains ambiguous. V dropped 2 bases and J dropped 8 bases, with 15 bases sitting between them. Germline V gene lookup returns CDR1 ENHRY and CDR2 SYGVKD. The CDR3 has 15 amino acids.

The V and J genes are TRBV28 and TRBJ2-4; D unresolved. V dropped 4 bases and J dropped 9 bases, with 7 bases sitting between them. This CDR3 comprises 11 residues. The V gene's germline CDR1 is MDHEN and CDR2 SYDVKM. In nucleotides, the CDR3 is TGTGCCAGCAGTTCCCAGAGCATTCAGTACTTC. Amino acids: CASSSQSIQYF.

This chain uses TRBV5-5 with TRBJ1-4, with unresolved D. Trimming removed 0 bases at V and 8 bases at J, with 11 bases between. From germline, CDR1 is SGHKS and CDR2 YYEKEE (reference sequence). The CDR3 runs to 14 residues. CDR3 in DNA: TGTGCCAGCAGCTTGGATTTACGGCGGGAAAAACTGTTTTTT. This codes for CASSLDLRREKLFF.